This T cell receptor (beta chain) came from a study of T cell responses to AZD1222 COVID-19 vaccine. Overall study findings and caveats: Donors in the cohort were predominantly white British and more often female, and clonal diversity was possibly underestimated. Regions left unmutated in variants are reportedly the target of nearly half of spike-specific TCRs. Spike-specific TCR breadth and depth both grew after two AZD1222 doses.

Notes on this clone: Its antigen remains unidentified.

This table comes from immunoSEQ multiplex PCR, and its TCRdb copy is limited to in-frame clones, with some not included. The table records approximately 28,000 clones, over 90% of them present only once. The CDR3 spans 18 residues. The germline V gene has CDR1 SGHTA and CDR2 FQGNSA. V gave up 7 bases and J gave up 1 base, with 25 bases separating them. The receptor was derived from an adult in good health. The chain couples TRBV7-2 to TRBJ1-2; no clear D gene. The sample here was peripheral blood, taken on day 0 of AZD1222 vaccination. This CDR3 is CASTPGRGRNTFNYGYTF. In DNA form, the CDR3 reads TGTGCCAGCACCCCCGGACGAGGCAGAAACACCTTTAACTATGGCTACACCTTC.